The table lists the clone carrying this TCR beta chain with a few counts. The repertoire was sequenced with immunoSEQ multiplex PCR; TCRdb's copy has only in-frame clones and lacks some. The sample has about 72,000 clones; 79% are singletons. This sample is part of a study of early stage breast cancer tumors. Per germline, CDR1 GTSNPN and CDR2 SVGIG (reference sequence). J was trimmed by 5 bases and V by 3 bases; bases with no gene match: 12. This CDR3 contains 15 residues. The source material was blood. The rearrangement joins TRBV30 to TRBJ1-1, with 7 bases lining up with TRBD1. This TCR was sampled from a person aged 60 to 70 with breast cancer. In DNA, the CDR3 is TGTGCCTGGAGGACCCCGACAGGGCCCAATACTGAAGCTTTCTTT. It translates to CAWRTPTGPNTEAFF.